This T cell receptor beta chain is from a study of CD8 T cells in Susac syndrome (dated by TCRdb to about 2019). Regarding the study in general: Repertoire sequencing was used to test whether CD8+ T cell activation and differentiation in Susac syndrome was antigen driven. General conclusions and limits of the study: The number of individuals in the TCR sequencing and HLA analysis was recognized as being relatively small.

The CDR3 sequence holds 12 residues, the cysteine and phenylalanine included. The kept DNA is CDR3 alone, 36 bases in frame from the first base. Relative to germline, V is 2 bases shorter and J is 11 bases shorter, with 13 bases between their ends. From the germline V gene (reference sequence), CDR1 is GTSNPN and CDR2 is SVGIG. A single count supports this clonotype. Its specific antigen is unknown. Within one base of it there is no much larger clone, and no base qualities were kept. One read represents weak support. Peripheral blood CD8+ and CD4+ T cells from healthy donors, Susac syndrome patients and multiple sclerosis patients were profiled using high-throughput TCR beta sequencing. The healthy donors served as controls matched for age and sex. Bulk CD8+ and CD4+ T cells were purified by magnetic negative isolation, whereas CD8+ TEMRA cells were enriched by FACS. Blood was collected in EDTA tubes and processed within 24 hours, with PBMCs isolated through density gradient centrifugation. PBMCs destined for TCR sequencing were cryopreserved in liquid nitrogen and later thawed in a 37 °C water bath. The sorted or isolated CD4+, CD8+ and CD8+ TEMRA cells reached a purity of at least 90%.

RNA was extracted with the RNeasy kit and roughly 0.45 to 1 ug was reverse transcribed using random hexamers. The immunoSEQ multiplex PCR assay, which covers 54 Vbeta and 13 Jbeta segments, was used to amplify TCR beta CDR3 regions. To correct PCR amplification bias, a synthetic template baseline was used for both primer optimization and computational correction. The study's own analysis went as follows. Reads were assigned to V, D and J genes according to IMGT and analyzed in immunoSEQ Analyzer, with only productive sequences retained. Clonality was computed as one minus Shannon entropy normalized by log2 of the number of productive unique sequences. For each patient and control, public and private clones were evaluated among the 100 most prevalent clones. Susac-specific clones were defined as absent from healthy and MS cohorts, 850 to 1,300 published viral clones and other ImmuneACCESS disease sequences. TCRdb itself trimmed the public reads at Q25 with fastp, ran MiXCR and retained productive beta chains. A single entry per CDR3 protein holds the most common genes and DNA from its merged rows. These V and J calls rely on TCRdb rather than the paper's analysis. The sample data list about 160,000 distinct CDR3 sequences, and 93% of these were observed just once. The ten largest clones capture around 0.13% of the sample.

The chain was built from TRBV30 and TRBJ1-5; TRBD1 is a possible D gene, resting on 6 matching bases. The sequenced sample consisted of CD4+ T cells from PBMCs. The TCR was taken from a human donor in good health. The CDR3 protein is CAWSRRGTSQHF. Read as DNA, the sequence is TGTGCCTGGAGTCGACGCGGGACATCCCAGCATTTT.